These T cell receptor beta chains were read from a single sample in a study of blood T cell repertoires in COVID-19. Here immunoSEQ multiplex PCR was the method, and the copy in TCRdb shows in-frame clones only, minus some. Among fewer than 40,000 clones listed, around 93% were seen once. The sequencing sample was made of peripheral blood. Receptors originate from a human donor with active COVID-19. The donor label of this sample is uncertain. CDR3s include the opening cysteine and the closing phenylalanine or tryptophan. The D gene is left open where the match is weak. Rows give clone size only sometimes, using once, few, many, or a class for an expanded clone.

v_gene	abundance	j_gene	d_gene	CDR3aa	CDR3nt
TRBV7-2	NA	TRBJ1-5	NA	CASSPRGGGKIQPQHF	TGTGCCAGCAGCCCCCGTGGGGGGGGCAAGATTCAGCCCCAGCATTTT
TRBV18	once	TRBJ2-7	NA	CASSPPSTSLKQYF	TGTGCCAGCTCACCACCGTCGACATCCCTCAAGCAGTACTTC
TRBV2	NA	TRBJ1-2	NA	CASSGAPGGYTF	TGTGCCAGCAGTGGGGCACCTGGAGGCTACACCTTC
TRBV10-3	once	TRBJ2-3	NA	CAIRESLPGHSTDTQYF	TGTGCCATCAGGGAATCCCTACCGGGACACAGCACAGATACGCAGTATTTT
TRBV2	NA	TRBJ2-5	TRBD1	CASYNDRGRETQYF	TGTGCCAGCTACAACGACAGGGGAAGAGAGACCCAGTACTTC
TRBV13	NA	TRBJ2-2	NA	CASSWRNTGELFF	TGTGCCAGCAGCTGGAGGAACACCGGGGAGCTGTTTTTT
TRBV28	NA	TRBJ1-2	NA	CASSFSSRLWGYTF	TGTGCCAGCAGTTTCTCTTCCCGACTGTGGGGCTACACCTTC
TRBV19	NA	TRBJ1-1	NA	CASSINEGMGTEAFF	TGTGCCAGTAGTATAAATGAGGGAATGGGGACTGAAGCTTTCTTT
TRBV29-1	NA	TRBJ1-3	NA	CSVLTAGNTIYF	TGCAGCGTCTTGACAGCTGGAAACACCATATATTTT
TRBV27	NA	TRBJ2-3	TRBD1	CASSPYGTGPSTDTQYF	TGTGCCAGCAGTCCGTACGGGACAGGACCTAGCACAGATACGCAGTATTTT
TRBV27	NA	TRBJ1-2	TRBD1	CASGRGSDNGYTF	TGTGCCAGCGGCAGGGGGTCTGACAATGGCTACACCTTC
TRBV7-2	NA	TRBJ2-5	TRBD2	CASTPPSGFQETQYF	TGTGCCAGCACCCCGCCTAGCGGTTTTCAAGAGACCCAGTACTTC
TRBV25-1	NA	TRBJ2-7	NA	CASSAAATYEQYF	TGTGCCAGCAGTGCTGCCGCGACCTACGAGCAGTACTTC
TRBV7-2	NA	TRBJ1-1	TRBD1	CASRPGGGVTEAFF	TGTGCCAGCAGACCCGGAGGGGGCGTCACTGAAGCTTTCTTT
TRBV7-2	NA	TRBJ2-1	NA	CASSQRGGSYNEQFF	TGTGCCAGCAGCCAACGCGGAGGCTCCTACAATGAGCAGTTCTTC
TRBV6-6	NA	TRBJ2-2	NA	CASSSFAGKGGELFF	TGTGCCAGCAGCTCCTTCGCGGGGAAGGGCGGGGAGCTGTTTTTT